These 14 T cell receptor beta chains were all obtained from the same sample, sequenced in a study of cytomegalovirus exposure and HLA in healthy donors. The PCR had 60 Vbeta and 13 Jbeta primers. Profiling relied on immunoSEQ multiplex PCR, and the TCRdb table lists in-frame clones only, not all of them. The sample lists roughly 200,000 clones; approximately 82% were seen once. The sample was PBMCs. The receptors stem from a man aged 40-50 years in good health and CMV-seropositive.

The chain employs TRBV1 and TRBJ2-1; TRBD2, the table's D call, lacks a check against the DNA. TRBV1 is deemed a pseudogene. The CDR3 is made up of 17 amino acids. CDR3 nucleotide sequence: TGCACCAGCAGCCCCGCTTTCTCGGGAGGGCCTTTGGATGAGCAGTTCTTC. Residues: CTSSPAFSGGPLDEQFF.

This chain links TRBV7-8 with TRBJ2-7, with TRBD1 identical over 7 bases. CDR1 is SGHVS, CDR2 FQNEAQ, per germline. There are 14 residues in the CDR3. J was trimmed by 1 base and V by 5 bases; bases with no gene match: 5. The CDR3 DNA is TGTGCCAGCAGCCCGATACAGGGGTCCTACGAGCAGTACTTC. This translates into CASSPIQGSYEQYF.

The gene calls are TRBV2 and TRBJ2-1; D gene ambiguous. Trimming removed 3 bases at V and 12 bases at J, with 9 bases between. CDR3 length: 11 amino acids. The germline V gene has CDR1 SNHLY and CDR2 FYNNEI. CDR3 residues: CASSDYARQFF. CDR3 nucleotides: TGTGCCAGCAGTGATTACGCGAGGCAGTTCTTC.

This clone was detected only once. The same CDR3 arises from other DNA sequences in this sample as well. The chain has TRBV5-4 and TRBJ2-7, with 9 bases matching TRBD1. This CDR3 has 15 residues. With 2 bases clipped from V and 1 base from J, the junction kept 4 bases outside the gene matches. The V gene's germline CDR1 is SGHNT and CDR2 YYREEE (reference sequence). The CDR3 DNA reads TGTGCCAGCAGCTTAGCCGGGACAGGGTCCTACGAGCAGTACTTC. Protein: CASSLAGTGSYEQYF.

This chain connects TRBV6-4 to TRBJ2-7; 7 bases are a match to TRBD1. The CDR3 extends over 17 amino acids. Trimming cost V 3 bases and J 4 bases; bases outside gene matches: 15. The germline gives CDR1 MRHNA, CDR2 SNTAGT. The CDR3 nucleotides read TGTGCCAGCAGTGATGCCCTGCAGGGGGTTAGGATGTACGAGCAGTACTTC. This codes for CASSDALQGVRMYEQYF.

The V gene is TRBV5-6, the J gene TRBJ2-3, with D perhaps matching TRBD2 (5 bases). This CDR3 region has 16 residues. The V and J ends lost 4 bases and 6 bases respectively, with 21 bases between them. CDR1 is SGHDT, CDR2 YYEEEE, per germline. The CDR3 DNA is TGTGCCAGCAGCCGCCCAGCCATAGCGTCCGATGATACGCAGTATTTT. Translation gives CASSRPAIASDDTQYF.

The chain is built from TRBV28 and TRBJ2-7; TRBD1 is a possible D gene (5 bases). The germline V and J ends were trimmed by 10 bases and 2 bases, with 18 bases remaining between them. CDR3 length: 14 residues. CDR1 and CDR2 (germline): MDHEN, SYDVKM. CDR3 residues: CATVETVIPYEQYF. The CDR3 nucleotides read TGTGCCACCGTCGAGACAGTTATTCCCTACGAGCAGTACTTC.

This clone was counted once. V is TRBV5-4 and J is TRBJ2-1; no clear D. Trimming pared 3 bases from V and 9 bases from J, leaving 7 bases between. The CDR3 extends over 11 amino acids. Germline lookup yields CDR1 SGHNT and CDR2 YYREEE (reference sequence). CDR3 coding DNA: TGTGCCAGCAGCTCTCAGGCTGAGCAGTTCTTC. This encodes CASSSQAEQFF.

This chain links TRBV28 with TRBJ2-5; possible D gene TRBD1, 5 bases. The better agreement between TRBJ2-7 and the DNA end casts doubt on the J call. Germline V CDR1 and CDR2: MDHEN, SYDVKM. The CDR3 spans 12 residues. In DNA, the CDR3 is TGTGCCAGCAGCCTCAGGGCCTACGAGCAGTACTTC. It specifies CASSLRAYEQYF.

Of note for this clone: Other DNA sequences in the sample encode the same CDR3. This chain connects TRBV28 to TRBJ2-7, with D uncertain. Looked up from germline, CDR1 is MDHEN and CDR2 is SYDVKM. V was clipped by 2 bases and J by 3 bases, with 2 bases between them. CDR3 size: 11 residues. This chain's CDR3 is CASSLRYEQYF. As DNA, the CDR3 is TGTGCCAGCAGTTTACGCTACGAGCAGTACTTC.

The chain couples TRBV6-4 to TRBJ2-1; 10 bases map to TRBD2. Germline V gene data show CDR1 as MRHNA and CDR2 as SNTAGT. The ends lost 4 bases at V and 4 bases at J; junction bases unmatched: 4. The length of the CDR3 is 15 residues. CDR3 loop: CASSATSGDYNEQFF. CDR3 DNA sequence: TGTGCCAGCAGTGCTACTAGCGGGGATTACAATGAGCAGTTCTTC.

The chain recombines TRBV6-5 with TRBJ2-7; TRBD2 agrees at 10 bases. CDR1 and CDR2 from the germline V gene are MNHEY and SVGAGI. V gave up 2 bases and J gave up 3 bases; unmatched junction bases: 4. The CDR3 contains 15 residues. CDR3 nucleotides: TGTGCCAGCAGTTACGGTCTAGCGGGAGACTACGAGCAGTACTTC. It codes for CASSYGLAGDYEQYF.

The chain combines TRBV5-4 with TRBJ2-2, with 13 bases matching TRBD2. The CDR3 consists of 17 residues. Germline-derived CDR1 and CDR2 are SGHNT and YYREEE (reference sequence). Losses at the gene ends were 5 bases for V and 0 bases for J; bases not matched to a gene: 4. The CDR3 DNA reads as TGTGCCAGCAGTCGACTAGCGGGAGGAGCGAACACCGGGGAGCTGTTTTTT. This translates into CASSRLAGGANTGELFF.

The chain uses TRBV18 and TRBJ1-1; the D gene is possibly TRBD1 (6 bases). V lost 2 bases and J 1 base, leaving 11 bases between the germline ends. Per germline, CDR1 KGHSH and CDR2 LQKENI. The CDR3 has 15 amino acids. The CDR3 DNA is TGTGCCAGCTCACCATTCGCAGGGGAGAACACTGAAGCTTTCTTT. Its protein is CASSPFAGENTEAFF.